These 5 T cell receptor beta chains were all obtained from the same sample, sequenced in a study of blood T cell repertoires in COVID-19. The protocol was immunoSEQ multiplex PCR, while the TCRdb copy is restricted to in-frame clones and leaves out a portion. The sample lists about 28,000 clones, roughly 78% occurring once. The source material was peripheral blood. Every receptor here comes from a boy younger than 10 with active or convalescent COVID-19.

The chain joins TRBV28 to TRBJ2-6; 7 bases are shared with TRBD1. V gave up 3 bases and J gave up 0 bases; unmatched junction bases: 8. Germline lookup yields CDR1 MDHEN and CDR2 SYDVKM. The CDR3 consists of 18 residues. CDR3 coding DNA: TGTGCCAGCAGTTTGGAGACAGGGACCTTCTCTGGGGCCAACGTCCTGACTTTC. Its protein is CASSLETGTFSGANVLTF.

This clone occurred once. J is TRBJ2-5 and V is TRBV2; 8 nucleotides match TRBD2. With V trimmed by 4 bases and J by 5 bases, 6 bases remained unmatched. The germline V gene has CDR1 SNHLY and CDR2 FYNNEI. This CDR3 comprises 14 residues. The CDR3: CASSGGPGGETQYF. CDR3 sequence (DNA): TGTGCCAGCAGTGGTGGCCCGGGAGGGGAGACCCAGTACTTC.

The rearrangement links TRBV19 to TRBJ1-2; TRBD1 is a possible D gene (6 bases). The CDR3 length is 14 residues. Germline CDR1 is LNHDA and CDR2 is SQIVND (reference sequence). V was trimmed by 6 bases and J by 8 bases, leaving 19 bases between them. The CDR3 loop is CASRRIQGPGGYTF. CDR3 in DNA: TGTGCCAGTAGGAGAATACAGGGACCGGGGGGCTACACCTTC. Filled out from reference TRBV19 and TRBJ1-2, the complete variable domain reads DGGITQSPKYLFRKEGQNVTLSCEQNLNHDAMYWYRQDPGQGLRLIYYSQIVNDFQKGDIAEGYSVSREKKESFPLTVTSAQKNPTAFYLCASRRIQGPGGYTFGSGTRLTVV.

This rearrangement joins TRBV19 to TRBJ2-7; TRBD2 agrees at 7 bases. This CDR3 contains 14 residues. V trimming: 5 bases; J trimming: 2 bases; junction bases outside the gene matches: 6. Germline CDR1 LNHDA, CDR2 SQIVND (reference sequence). CDR3 DNA: TGTGCCAGTAGTCGTTGGGAGGGCCCCTACGAGCAGTACTTC. This encodes CASSRWEGPYEQYF. Looking up the rest from reference TRBV19 and TRBJ2-7 gives the full variable domain: DGGITQSPKYLFRKEGQNVTLSCEQNLNHDAMYWYRQDPGQGLRLIYYSQIVNDFQKGDIAEGYSVSREKKESFPLTVTSAQKNPTAFYLCASSRWEGPYEQYFGPGTRLTVT.

This clone was counted between two and nine times. The chain recombines TRBV28 with TRBJ2-1; TRBD1 is a possible D gene (6 bases). The CDR3 extends over 14 amino acids. Germline CDR1 and CDR2: MDHEN and SYDVKM. Trimming shortened V by 5 bases and J by 8 bases, and 16 bases separated the two germline ends. CDR3 in amino acids: CASSKPGVGDEQFF. In DNA, the CDR3 is TGTGCCAGCAGTAAACCAGGGGTTGGGGATGAGCAGTTCTTC.